Detailed here is one TCR beta chain. Primers: 60 Vbeta forward and 13 Jbeta reverse. The protocol was immunoSEQ multiplex PCR, while the TCRdb copy is restricted to in-frame clones and leaves out a portion. The sample carries more than 150,000 clones, about 90% recorded once. The sample comes from a study of cytomegalovirus exposure and HLA in healthy donors. The CDR3 consists of 16 residues. The V gene's germline CDR1 is SEHNR and CDR2 FQNEAQ (reference sequence). V trimming: 5 bases; J trimming: 2 bases; junction bases outside the gene matches: 6. V usage is TRBV7-9 and J usage is TRBJ2-5; 12 nucleotides line up with TRBD2. The sequenced sample was PBMCs. This TCR was recovered from a girl under two years old in good health and CMV-seronegative. The CDR3, as DNA: TGTGCCAGCAGCCCTGGACTAGCGGGGTCACAAGAGACCCAGTACTTC. It codes for CASSPGLAGSQETQYF. The variable domain in full, completed from reference TRBV7-9 and TRBJ2-5, reads DTGVSQNPRHKITKRGQNVTFRCDPISEHNRLYWYRQTLGQGPEFLTYFQNEAQLEKSRLLSDRFSAERPKGSFSTLEIQRTEQGDSAMYLCASSPGLAGSQETQYFGPGTRLLVL.